This T cell receptor (beta chain) was observed in a study of blood T cell repertoires in COVID-19. V was cut by 4 bases and J by 8 bases, with 14 bases left in between. This CDR3 is 14 amino acids long. From germline, CDR1 is LGHNA and CDR2 YSLEER. This clone came up a few times. Ages ranged from about 18 to 89 years, with residence in about 23 US areas. Cohorts were assigned according to the clinical history that participants reported. TCRdb's copy holds only in-frame clones and misses some; the assay was immunoSEQ multiplex PCR. The sample holds a few hundred thousand clones, about 86% seen once. The sequenced sample was PBMCs or T cells enriched from blood (not recorded which). The chain couples TRBV4-3 to TRBJ1-4, with a possible D match to TRBD1 (5 bases). This clonotype originated in a man between 25 and 39 years old with acute COVID-19. The CDR3 region has the DNA TGCGCCAGCAGCCTGGGGGGGGTAGGGGAAAAACTGTTTTTT. Amino acid sequence: CASSLGGVGEKLFF.